Below are 7 T cell receptor beta chains sequenced from a single sample in a study of T cell therapy after organ transplantation. Antigens for these TCRs are unknown. This table comes from immunoSEQ multiplex PCR, and its TCRdb copy is limited to in-frame clones, with some not included. The sample holds 45,000 to 60,000 clones; about 94% are singletons and the top ten take over 3%. The material sequenced was CD8+ T cells from blood, taken before autologous CMV-specific T cell therapy. Every receptor here comes from a human patient who had received a solid organ transplant and had CMV disease.

The chain couples TRBV10-1 to TRBJ2-7, with a tentative D call TRBD2 (6 bases). This CDR3 is 15 amino acids long. V lost 2 bases to trimming and J lost 5 bases, with 16 bases between them. Germline V lookup: CDR1 WNHNN, CDR2 SYGVQD (reference sequence). The DNA for the CDR3 is TGCGCCAGCAGTGAGAGTTTCGGGGGTTCGGACGAGCAGTACTTC. It codes for CASSESFGGSDEQYF.

This chain connects TRBV27 to TRBJ2-7; D gene unclear. Trimming pared 0 bases from V and 2 bases from J, leaving 17 bases between. In germline, CDR1 is MNHEY, CDR2 SMNVEV (reference sequence). This CDR3 region has 17 residues. CDR3 sequence (DNA): TGTGCCAGCAGTTTATCGAGTGGTTCCCCTCTTACCTACGAGCAGTACTTC. The encoded protein is CASSLSSGSPLTYEQYF.

This clone was counted a single time. The chain couples TRBV2 to TRBJ1-2; 7 nucleotides match TRBD1. Per germline, CDR1 SNHLY and CDR2 FYNNEI. Trimming cost V 5 bases and J 3 bases; bases outside gene matches: 6. The CDR3 sequence is 14 residues long. The CDR3 spells CASSSGQFYYGYTF. Here the CDR3 DNA reads TGTGCCAGCAGTTCGGGACAGTTCTACTATGGCTACACCTTC.

The chain combines TRBV5-6 with TRBJ2-3; D remains unclear. Trimming stripped 1 base from V and 2 bases from J, with 5 bases between. Germline V gene sequence: CDR1 SGHDT, CDR2 YYEEEE. This CDR3 is 13 amino acids long. CDR3 nucleotides: TGTGCCAGCAGCTTGTTCCACACAGATACGCAGTATTTT. Protein product: CASSLFHTDTQYF.

The rearrangement links TRBV4-1 to TRBJ1-5; D is possibly TRBD1 (6 bases). Germline V gene data show CDR1 as MGHRA and CDR2 as YSYEKL. The CDR3 consists of 14 residues. Trimming took 3 bases from V and 7 from J, leaving 13 bases between them. In DNA, the CDR3 is TGCGCCAGCAGCCAGGGGCAGGGGTGGCAGCCCCAGCATTTT. This sequence encodes CASSQGQGWQPQHF.

The CDR3 spells CASSLEGLSYEQYF. The CDR3 region has the DNA TGTGCCAGCAGCTTGGAGGGACTAAGCTACGAGCAGTACTTC. The rearrangement joins TRBV5-4 to TRBJ2-7; 7 positions agree with TRBD2. Looked up from germline, CDR1 is SGHNT and CDR2 is YYREEE (reference sequence). Trimming cost V 0 bases and J 3 bases; bases outside gene matches: 3. CDR3 size: 14 residues.

This clone has only one observation. The CDR3 DNA is TGTGCCAGCAGCTTAGAGGCTAGCGGGAGTGGCGAGCAGTACTTC. Protein sequence: CASSLEASGSGEQYF. This chain uses TRBV7-2 with TRBJ2-7; 10 bases are shared with TRBD2. There are 15 residues in the CDR3. The junction had 6 bases not matched to a gene; V was cut back by 1 base and J by 6 bases. Looked up from germline, CDR1 is SGHTA and CDR2 is FQGNSA.